This TCR beta chain was observed in a study of cytomegalovirus exposure and HLA in healthy donors. Study-wide results and caveats: Later analysis identified a missense DCLRE1C variant that was linked to TCR beta V- and J-gene trimming. According to an earlier analysis, most TCR beta V segments yielded productive rearrangements about 90% or about 30% of the time. An Asian-associated ancestry cluster reportedly showed fewer N-insertions than the roughly 670-donor mean in a later analysis.

This clone was counted a single time. Antigen specificity is unknown. V dropped 1 base and J dropped 9; count of bases not matched to a gene: 8. The CDR3 is 16 amino acids. CDR1 SGHRS and CDR2 YFSETQ come from the germline V gene. PCR primers comprised 60 Vbeta and 13 Jbeta primers. Profiling relied on immunoSEQ multiplex PCR, and the TCRdb table lists in-frame clones only, not all of them. The table has 200,000 to 250,000 clones, 60% to 80% seen once; the top ten hold over 3.5%. V and J are TRBV5-1 and TRBJ2-1, with 12 bases matching TRBD2. The specimen was PBMCs. This TCR derives from a male donor in good health and CMV-seronegative. CDR3 in amino acids: CASSLNLAGGMGEQFF. CDR3 in DNA: TGCGCCAGCAGCTTGAACCTAGCGGGAGGGATGGGTGAGCAGTTCTTC.